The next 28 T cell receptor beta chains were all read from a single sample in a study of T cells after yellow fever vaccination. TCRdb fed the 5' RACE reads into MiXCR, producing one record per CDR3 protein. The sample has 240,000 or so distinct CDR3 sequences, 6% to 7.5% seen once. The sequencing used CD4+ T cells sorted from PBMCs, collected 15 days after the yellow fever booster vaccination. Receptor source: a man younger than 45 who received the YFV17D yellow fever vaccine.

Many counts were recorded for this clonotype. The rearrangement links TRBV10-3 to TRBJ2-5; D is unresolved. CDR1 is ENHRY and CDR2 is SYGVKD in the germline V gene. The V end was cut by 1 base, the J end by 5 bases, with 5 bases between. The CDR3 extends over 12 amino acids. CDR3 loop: CAISEYAETQYF. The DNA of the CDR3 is TGTGCCATCAGTGAGTACGCGGAGACCCAGTACTTC.

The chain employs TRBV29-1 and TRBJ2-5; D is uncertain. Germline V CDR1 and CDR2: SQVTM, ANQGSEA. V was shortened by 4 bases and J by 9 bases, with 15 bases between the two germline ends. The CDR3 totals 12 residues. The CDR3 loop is CSVGPRNTAQYF. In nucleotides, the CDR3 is TGCAGCGTTGGACCTCGGAATACGGCCCAGTACTTC.

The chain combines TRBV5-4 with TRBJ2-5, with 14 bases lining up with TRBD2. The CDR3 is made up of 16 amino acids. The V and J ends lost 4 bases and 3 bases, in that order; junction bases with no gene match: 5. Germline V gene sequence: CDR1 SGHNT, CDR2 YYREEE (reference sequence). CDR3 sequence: CASSPGTSGRKETQYF. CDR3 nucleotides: TGTGCCAGCAGCCCCGGGACTAGCGGGAGAAAAGAGACCCAGTACTTC.

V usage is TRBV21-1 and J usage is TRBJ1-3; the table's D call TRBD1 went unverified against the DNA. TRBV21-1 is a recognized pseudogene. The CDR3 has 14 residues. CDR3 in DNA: TGTGCCAGCCGGGCCGGCCCGGGGGGAAACACCATATATTTT. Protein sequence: CASRAGPGGNTIYF.

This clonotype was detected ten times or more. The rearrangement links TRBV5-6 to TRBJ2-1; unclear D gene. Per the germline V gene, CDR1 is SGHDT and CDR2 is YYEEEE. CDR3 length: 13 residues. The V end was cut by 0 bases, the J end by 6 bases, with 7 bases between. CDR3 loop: CASSLVARNEQFF. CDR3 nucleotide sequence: TGTGCCAGCAGCTTGGTAGCCCGCAATGAGCAGTTCTTC.

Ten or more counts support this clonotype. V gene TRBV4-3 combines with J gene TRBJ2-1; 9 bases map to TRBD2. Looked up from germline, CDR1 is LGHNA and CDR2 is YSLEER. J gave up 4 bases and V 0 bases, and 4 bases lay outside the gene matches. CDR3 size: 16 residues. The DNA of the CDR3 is TGCGCCAGCAGCCAAGAGTCTAGCGGGATGTACAATGAGCAGTTCTTC. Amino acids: CASSQESSGMYNEQFF.

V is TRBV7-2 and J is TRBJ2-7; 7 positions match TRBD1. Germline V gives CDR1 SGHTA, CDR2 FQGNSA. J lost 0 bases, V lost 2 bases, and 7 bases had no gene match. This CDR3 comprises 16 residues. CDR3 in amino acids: CASSLLPGGSSYEQYF. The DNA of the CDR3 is TGTGCCAGCAGCTTACTTCCAGGGGGTTCCTCCTACGAGCAGTACTTC.

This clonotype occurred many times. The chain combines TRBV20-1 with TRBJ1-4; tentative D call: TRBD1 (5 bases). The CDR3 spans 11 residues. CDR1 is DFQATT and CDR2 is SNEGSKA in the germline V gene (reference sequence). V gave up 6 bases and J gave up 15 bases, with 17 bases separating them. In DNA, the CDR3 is TGCAGTGCAACGGGGCCTATAGGGATGTTTTTT. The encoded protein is CSATGPIGMFF.

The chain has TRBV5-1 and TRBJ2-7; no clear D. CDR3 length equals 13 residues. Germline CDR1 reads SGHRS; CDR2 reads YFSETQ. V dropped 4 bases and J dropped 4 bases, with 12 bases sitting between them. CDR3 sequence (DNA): TGCGCCAGCAGCCCCTCAAGTACGTACGAGCAGTACTTC. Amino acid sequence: CASSPSSTYEQYF.

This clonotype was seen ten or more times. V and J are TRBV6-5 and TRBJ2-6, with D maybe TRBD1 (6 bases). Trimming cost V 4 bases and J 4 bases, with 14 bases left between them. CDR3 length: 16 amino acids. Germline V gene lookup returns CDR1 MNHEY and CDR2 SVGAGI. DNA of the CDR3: TGTGCCAGCAGTTCAAACAGGGAGTCCGGGGCCAACGTCCTGACTTTC. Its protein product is CASSSNRESGANVLTF.

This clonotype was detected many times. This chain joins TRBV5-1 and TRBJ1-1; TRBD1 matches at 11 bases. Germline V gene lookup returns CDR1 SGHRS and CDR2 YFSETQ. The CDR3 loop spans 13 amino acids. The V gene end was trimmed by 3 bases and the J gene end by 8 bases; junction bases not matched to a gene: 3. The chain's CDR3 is CASSSGQGAEAFF. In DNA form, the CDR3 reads TGCGCCAGCAGCTCCGGACAGGGGGCCGAAGCTTTCTTT. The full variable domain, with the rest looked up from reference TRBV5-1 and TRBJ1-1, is KAGVTQTPRYLIKTRGQQVTLSCSPISGHRSVSWYQQTPGQGLQFLFEYFSETQRNKGNFPGRFSGRQFSNSRSEMNVSTLELGDSALYLCASSSGQGAEAFFGQGTRLTVV.

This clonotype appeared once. The CDR3 region is CASSQTQWTRYNEQFF. CDR3 in DNA: TGTGCCAGCAGCCAAACACAGTGGACTCGCTACAATGAGCAGTTCTTC. The V and J genes are TRBV9 and TRBJ2-1; D perhaps matches TRBD2 (5 bases). The V and J ends lost 4 bases and 3 bases respectively, with 17 bases between them. The germline V gene has CDR1 SGDLS and CDR2 YYNGEE. The CDR3 length is 16 residues.

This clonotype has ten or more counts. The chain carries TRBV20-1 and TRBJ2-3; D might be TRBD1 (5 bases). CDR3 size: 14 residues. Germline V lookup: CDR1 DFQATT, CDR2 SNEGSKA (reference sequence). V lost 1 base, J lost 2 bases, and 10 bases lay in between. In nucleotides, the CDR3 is TGCAGTGCTAGAGGTCAGGGTAACACAGATACGCAGTATTTT. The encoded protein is CSARGQGNTDTQYF.

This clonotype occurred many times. CDR3 protein: CASRLTSGRYNEQFF. In DNA, the CDR3 is TGTGCCAGCAGGTTGACTAGCGGACGCTACAATGAGCAGTTCTTC. The rearrangement links TRBV12-3 or TRBV12-4 to TRBJ2-1, with 9 bases identical to TRBD2. The CDR3 is 15 residues long. The ends lost 6 bases at V and 3 bases at J; junction bases unmatched: 6.

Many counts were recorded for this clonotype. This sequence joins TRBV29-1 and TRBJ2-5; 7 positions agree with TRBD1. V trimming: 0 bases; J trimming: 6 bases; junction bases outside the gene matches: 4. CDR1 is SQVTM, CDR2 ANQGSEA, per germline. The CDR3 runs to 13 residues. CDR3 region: CSVEDNRGQTQYF. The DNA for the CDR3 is TGCAGCGTTGAAGACAACAGGGGTCAGACCCAGTACTTC.

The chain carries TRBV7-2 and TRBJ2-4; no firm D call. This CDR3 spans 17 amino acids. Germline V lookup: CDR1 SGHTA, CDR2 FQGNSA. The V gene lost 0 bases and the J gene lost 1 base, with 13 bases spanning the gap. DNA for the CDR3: TGTGCCAGCAGCTTAGCGACGTTGAGTAAGGCCAAAAACATTCAGTACTTC. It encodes CASSLATLSKAKNIQYF. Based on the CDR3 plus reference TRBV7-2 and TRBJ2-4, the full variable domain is GAGVSQSPSNKVTEKGKDVELRCDPISGHTALYWYRQSLGQGLEFLIYFQGNSAPDKSGLPSDRFSAERTGGSVSTLTIQRTQQEDSAVYLCASSLATLSKAKNIQYFGAGTRLSVL.

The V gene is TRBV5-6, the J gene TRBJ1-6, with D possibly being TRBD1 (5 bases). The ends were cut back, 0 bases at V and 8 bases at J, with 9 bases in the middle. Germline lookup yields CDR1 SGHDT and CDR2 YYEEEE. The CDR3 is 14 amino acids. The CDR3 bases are TGTGCCAGCAGCTTGGGACAGAGTTATTCACCCCTCCACTTT. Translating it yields CASSLGQSYSPLHF.

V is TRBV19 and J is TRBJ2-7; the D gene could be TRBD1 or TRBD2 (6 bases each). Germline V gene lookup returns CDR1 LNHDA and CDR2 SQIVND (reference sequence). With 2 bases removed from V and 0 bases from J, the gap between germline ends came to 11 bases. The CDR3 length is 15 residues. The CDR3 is CASSIPGGASYEQYF. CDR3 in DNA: TGTGCCAGTAGTATACCCGGGGGCGCCTCCTACGAGCAGTACTTC.

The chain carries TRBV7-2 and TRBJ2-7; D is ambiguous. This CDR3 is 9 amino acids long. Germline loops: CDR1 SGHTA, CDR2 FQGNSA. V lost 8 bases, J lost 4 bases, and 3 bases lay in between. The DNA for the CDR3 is TGTGCCAGCGGGTACGAGCAGTACTTC. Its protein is CASGYEQYF.

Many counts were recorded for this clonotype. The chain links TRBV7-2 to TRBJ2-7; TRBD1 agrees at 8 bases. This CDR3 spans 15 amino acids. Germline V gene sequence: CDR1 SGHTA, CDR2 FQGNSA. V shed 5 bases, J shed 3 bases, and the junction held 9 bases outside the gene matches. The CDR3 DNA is TGTGCCAGCAGCCGAGACGGACAGGGAAACTACGAGCAGTACTTC. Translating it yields CASSRDGQGNYEQYF. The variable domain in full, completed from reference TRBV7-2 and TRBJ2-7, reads GAGVSQSPSNKVTEKGKDVELRCDPISGHTALYWYRQSLGQGLEFLIYFQGNSAPDKSGLPSDRFSAERTGGSVSTLTIQRTQQEDSAVYLCASSRDGQGNYEQYFGPGTRLTVT.

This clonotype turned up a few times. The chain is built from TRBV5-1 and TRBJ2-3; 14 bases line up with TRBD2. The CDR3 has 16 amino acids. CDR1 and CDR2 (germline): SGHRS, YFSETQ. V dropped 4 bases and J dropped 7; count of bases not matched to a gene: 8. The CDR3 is CASSPGTSGRGNTQYF. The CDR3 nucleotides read TGCGCCAGCAGCCCCGGGACTAGCGGGAGAGGGAATACGCAGTATTTT.

CDR3 coding DNA: TGTGCCAGCACCCCCATGGAGGGGGCTAGGGAGACCCAGTACTTC. This translates into CASTPMEGARETQYF. This chain links TRBV28 with TRBJ2-5; D is perhaps TRBD1 (7 bases). The germline V gene encodes CDR1 MDHEN and CDR2 SYDVKM. V was pared by 7 bases and J by 5 bases, with 20 bases between. CDR3 length equals 15 residues.

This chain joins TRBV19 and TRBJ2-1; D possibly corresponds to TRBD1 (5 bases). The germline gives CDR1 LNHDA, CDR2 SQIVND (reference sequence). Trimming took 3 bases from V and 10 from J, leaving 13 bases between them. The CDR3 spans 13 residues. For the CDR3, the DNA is TGTGCCAGTAGTATCCAAGACAGATACGAGCAGTTCTTC. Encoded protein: CASSIQDRYEQFF. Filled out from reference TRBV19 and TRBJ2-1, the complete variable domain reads DGGITQSPKYLFRKEGQNVTLSCEQNLNHDAMYWYRQDPGQGLRLIYYSQIVNDFQKGDIAEGYSVSREKKESFPLTVTSAQKNPTAFYLCASSIQDRYEQFFGPGTRLTVL.

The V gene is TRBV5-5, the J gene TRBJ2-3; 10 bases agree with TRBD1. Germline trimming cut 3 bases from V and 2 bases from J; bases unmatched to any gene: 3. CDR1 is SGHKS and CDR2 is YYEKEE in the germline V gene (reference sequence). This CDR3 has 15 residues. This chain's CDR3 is CASSSGTGVTDTQYF. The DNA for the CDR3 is TGTGCCAGCAGCTCCGGGACAGGGGTCACAGATACGCAGTATTTT.

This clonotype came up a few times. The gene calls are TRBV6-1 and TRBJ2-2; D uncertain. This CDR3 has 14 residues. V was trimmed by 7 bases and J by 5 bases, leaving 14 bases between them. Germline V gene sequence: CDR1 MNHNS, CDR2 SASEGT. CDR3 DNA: TGTGCCAGCACAAGGATTTCAGGAACCGGGGAGCTGTTTTTT. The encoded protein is CASTRISGTGELFF.

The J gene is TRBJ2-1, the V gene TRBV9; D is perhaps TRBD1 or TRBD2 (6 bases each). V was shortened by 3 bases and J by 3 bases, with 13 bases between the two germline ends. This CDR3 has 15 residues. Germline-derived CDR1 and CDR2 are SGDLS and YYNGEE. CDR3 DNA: TGTGCCAGCAGCGGAGGAGGGGGAGGCTACAATGAGCAGTTCTTC. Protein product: CASSGGGGGYNEQFF.

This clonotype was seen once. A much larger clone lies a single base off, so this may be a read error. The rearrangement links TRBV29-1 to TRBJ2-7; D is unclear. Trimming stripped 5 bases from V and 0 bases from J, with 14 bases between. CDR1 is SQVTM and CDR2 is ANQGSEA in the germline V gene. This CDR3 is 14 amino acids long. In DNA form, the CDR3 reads TGCAGCGTTCTCCTGGGGTTGGGCTCCTACGAGCAGTACTTC. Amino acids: CSVLLGLGSYEQYF.

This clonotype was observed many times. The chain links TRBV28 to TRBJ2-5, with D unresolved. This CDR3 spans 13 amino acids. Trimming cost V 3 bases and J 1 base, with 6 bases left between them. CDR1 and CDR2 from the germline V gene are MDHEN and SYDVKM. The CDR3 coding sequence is TGTGCCAGCAGTTTGCCAGTCCAAGAGACCCAGTACTTC. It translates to CASSLPVQETQYF.